This TCR beta chain comes out of a study of STAT3 mutations in large granular lymphocyte leukemia. Overall study context: Canonical activating STAT3 mutations were detected in roughly half of the longitudinally sequenced T-LGLL patients. Over half of T-LGLL patients had one or more immunosuppressive regimens. Study observations and caveats: All newly emerging clones after therapy were STAT3 wild type. Every T-cell large granular lymphocyte leukemia patient had at least one immunodominant TCR beta clonotype.

From germline, CDR1 is SGHVS and CDR2 FQNEAQ. The CDR3 contains 15 residues. With 3 bases removed from V and 0 bases from J, the gap between germline ends came to 9 bases. As for this clone: What it recognizes is unknown.

Method: immunoSEQ multiplex PCR; TCRdb's copy keeps in-frame clones and lacks some. In the table there are roughly 4,000 clones, around 66% of which are singletons. This sequence originates from a man aged 55 to 70 with T-cell large granular lymphocyte leukemia. Some clones in this sample may be carry-over from other donors' samples. What was sequenced was peripheral blood mononuclear cells. The chain links TRBV7-8 to TRBJ1-5; D not certain. As DNA, the CDR3 is TGTGCCAGCAGCTTGCAGGCAAATAGCAATCAGCCCCAGCATTTT. It codes for CASSLQANSNQPQHF.